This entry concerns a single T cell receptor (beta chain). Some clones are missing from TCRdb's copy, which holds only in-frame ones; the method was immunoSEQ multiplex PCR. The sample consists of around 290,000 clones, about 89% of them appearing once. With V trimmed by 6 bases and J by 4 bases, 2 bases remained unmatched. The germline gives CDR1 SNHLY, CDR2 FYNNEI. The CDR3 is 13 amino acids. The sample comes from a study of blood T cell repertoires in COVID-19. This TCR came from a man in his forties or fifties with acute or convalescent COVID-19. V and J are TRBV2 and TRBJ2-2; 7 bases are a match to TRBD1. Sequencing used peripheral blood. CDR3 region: CASRQGFTGELFF. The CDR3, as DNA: TGTGCCAGCAGACAGGGGTTCACCGGGGAGCTGTTTTTT.